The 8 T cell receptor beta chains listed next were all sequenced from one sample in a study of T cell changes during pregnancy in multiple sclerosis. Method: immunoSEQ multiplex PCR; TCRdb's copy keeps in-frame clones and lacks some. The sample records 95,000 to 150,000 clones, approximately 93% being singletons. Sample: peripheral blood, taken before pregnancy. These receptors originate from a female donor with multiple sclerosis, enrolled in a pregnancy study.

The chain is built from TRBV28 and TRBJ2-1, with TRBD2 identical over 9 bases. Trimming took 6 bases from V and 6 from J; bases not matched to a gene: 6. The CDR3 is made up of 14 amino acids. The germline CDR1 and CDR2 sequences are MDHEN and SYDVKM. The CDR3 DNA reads TGTGCCAGCAGCTCTTTGCGGGGGGGCAATGAGCAGTTCTTC. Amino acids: CASSSLRGGNEQFF.

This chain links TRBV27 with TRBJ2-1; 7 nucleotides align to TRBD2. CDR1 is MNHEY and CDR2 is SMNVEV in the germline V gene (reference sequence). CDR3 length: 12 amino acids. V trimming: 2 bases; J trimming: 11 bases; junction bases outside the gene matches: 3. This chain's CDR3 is CASSLGGGKQFF. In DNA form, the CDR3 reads TGTGCCAGCAGTTTAGGGGGAGGGAAGCAGTTCTTC.

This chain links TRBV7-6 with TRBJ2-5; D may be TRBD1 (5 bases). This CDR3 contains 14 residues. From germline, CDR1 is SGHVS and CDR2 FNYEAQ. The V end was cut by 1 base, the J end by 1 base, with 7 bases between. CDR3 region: CASSLVGLQETQYF. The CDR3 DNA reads TGTGCCAGCAGCTTAGTGGGGCTCCAAGAGACCCAGTACTTC.

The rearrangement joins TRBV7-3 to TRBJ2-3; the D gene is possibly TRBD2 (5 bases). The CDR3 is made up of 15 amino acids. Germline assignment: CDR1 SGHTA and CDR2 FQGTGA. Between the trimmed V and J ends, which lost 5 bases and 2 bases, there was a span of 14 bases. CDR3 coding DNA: TGTGCCAGCAGCCTGACTAACCCTCTCACAGATACGCAGTATTTT. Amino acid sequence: CASSLTNPLTDTQYF.

The CDR3: CASSESGANQETQYF. The DNA for the CDR3 is TGTGCCAGCTCCGAAAGCGGGGCCAACCAAGAGACCCAGTACTTC. The chain joins TRBV6-1 to TRBJ2-5; TRBD2 matches 7 bases. This CDR3 region has 15 residues. The junction had 9 bases not matched to a gene; V was cut back by 8 bases and J by 0 bases. Looked up from germline, CDR1 is MNHNS and CDR2 is SASEGT.

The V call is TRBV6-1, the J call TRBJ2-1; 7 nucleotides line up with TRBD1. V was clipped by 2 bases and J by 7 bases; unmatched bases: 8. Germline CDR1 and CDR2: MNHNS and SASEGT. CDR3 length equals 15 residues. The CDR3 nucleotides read TGTGCCAGCAGTGAAACGACAGGGTTGGGGAATGAGCAGTTCTTC. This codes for CASSETTGLGNEQFF.

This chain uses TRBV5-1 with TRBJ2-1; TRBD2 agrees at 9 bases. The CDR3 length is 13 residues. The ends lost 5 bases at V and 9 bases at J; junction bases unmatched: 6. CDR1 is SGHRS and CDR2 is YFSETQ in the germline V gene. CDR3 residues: CASRIAGDGEQFF. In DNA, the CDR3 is TGCGCCAGCAGAATAGCGGGAGATGGTGAGCAGTTCTTC.

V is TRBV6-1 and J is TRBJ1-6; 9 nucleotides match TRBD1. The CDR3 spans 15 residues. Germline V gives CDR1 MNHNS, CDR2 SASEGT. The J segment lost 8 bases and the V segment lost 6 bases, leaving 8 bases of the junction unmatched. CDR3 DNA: TGTGCCAGCAGACCCTGGACAGGGGTAGATTCACCCCTCCACTTT. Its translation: CASRPWTGVDSPLHF.